Shown below are 25 T cell receptor beta chains from a single sample sequenced in a study of cytomegalovirus exposure and HLA in healthy donors. The table came from immunoSEQ multiplex PCR; TCRdb's copy has only in-frame clones and leaves some out. This sample has 150,000 to 200,000 clones; nearly 90% occur once, and the top ten carry 4% to 4.5%. Sequenced sample: PBMCs. Receptors originate from a man between 18 and 35 years old in good health and CMV-seropositive.

J is TRBJ2-1 and V is TRBV7-9, with 9 bases that match TRBD1. Losses at the gene ends were 5 bases for V and 4 bases for J; bases not matched to a gene: 9. CDR1 is SEHNR, CDR2 FQNEAQ, per germline (reference sequence). This CDR3 has 16 residues. Written as DNA, the CDR3 is TGTGCCAGCAGCGCGTCGGGACAGGGTCTATACAATGAGCAGTTCTTC. This gives the protein CASSASGQGLYNEQFF.

This clone was observed a single time. The chain employs TRBV11-3 and TRBJ2-1; possible D gene TRBD1, 6 bases. Trimming stripped 3 bases from V and 4 bases from J, with 28 bases between. The CDR3 is made up of 20 amino acids. Germline assignment: CDR1 SGHNT and CDR2 YENEEA. The CDR3 coding sequence is TGTGCCAGCAGCTTCCTCCCGTACAAACAGGGCCGAATCTTTTACAATGAGCAGTTCTTC. It is translated as CASSFLPYKQGRIFYNEQFF.

V is TRBV6-6 and J is TRBJ1-2, with 7 bases that match TRBD1. The CDR3 runs to 15 residues. The junction had 17 bases not matched to a gene; V was cut back by 8 bases and J by 8 bases. In germline, CDR1 is MNHNY, CDR2 SVGAGI (reference sequence). The chain's CDR3 is CASQGTVFTETGYTF. CDR3 nucleotides: TGTGCCAGCCAGGGGACAGTATTCACTGAGACGGGCTACACCTTC.

The rearrangement uses TRBV6-4 and TRBJ1-2; no definite D call. There are 13 residues in the CDR3. V was shortened by 5 bases and J by 4 bases, with 11 bases between the two germline ends. The germline CDR1 and CDR2 sequences are MRHNA and SNTAGT. CDR3 in DNA: TGTGCCAGCAGTCCGGGGAGTGGCTATGGCTACACCTTC. This sequence encodes CASSPGSGYGYTF.

This clone was seen only once. The chain links TRBV9 to TRBJ2-5; 9 bases map to TRBD2. The CDR3 consists of 16 residues. J was trimmed by 4 bases and V by 0 bases; bases with no gene match: 7. Germline V gene sequence: CDR1 SGDLS, CDR2 YYNGEE. This CDR3 is CASSVAAGGPGETQYF. DNA for the CDR3: TGTGCCAGCAGCGTAGCTGCGGGAGGGCCGGGAGAGACCCAGTACTTC.

The chain is built from TRBV4-1 and TRBJ2-2, with TRBD1 identical over 8 bases. This CDR3 spans 13 amino acids. V trimming: 3 bases; J trimming: 11 bases; junction bases outside the gene matches: 5. Germline V gives CDR1 MGHRA, CDR2 YSYEKL. The CDR3 DNA follows: TGCGCCAGCAGCCAGATGGGACAGGTAGAGCTGTTTTTT. Translation: CASSQMGQVELFF.

This rearrangement joins TRBV12-5 to TRBJ2-7, with D possibly matching TRBD1 (6 bases). The CDR3 runs 14 residues. Trimming took 0 bases from V and 2 from J, leaving 8 bases between them. CDR1 and CDR2 from the germline V gene are LGHNT and FRNRAP. This CDR3 reads CASGLVNRAYEQYF. The CDR3, as DNA: TGTGCTAGTGGTTTGGTAAACAGGGCCTACGAGCAGTACTTC.

This clone appeared a single time. V is TRBV28 and J is TRBJ2-5, with D unclear. There are 11 residues in the CDR3. The ends were cut back, 4 bases at V and 9 bases at J, with 9 bases in the middle. Germline loops: CDR1 MDHEN, CDR2 SYDVKM. The CDR3 spells CASSSQVAQYF. The CDR3 nucleotides read TGTGCCAGCAGTTCCCAGGTCGCCCAGTACTTC. Full variable domain (missing parts from reference TRBV28 and TRBJ2-5): DVKVTQSSRYLVKRTGEKVFLECVQDMDHENMFWYRQDPGLGLRLIYFSYDVKMKEKGDIPEGYSVSREKKERFSLILESASTNQTSMYLCASSSQVAQYFGPGTRLLVL.

The chain links TRBV7-8 to TRBJ2-7; 9 positions match TRBD1. This CDR3 region has 17 residues. From germline, CDR1 is SGHVS and CDR2 FQNEAQ. V trimming: 1 base; J trimming: 2 bases; junction bases outside the gene matches: 9. CDR3 in amino acids: CASSLGDTGGAPYEQYF. The CDR3 bases are TGTGCCAGCAGCTTAGGGGATACAGGGGGCGCCCCCTACGAGCAGTACTTC.

The chain recombines TRBV29-1 with TRBJ1-3; D remains unclear. The CDR3 consists of 13 residues. The V end lost 0 bases, the J end lost 0 bases, and 3 bases lay between the germline ends. Germline V gene lookup returns CDR1 SQVTM and CDR2 ANQGSEA. The CDR3 loop is CSVEEYSGNTIYF. In nucleotides, the CDR3 is TGCAGCGTTGAAGAATACTCTGGAAACACCATATATTTT.

This clone showed up just once. V gene TRBV5-1 combines with J gene TRBJ2-1; 9 bases agree with TRBD2. The CDR3 is made up of 15 amino acids. The trim removed 4 bases at V and 5 bases at J, leaving 7 bases unmatched. Germline V CDR1 and CDR2: SGHRS, YFSETQ. The CDR3 DNA reads TGCGCCAGCAGCCCCGGCCCTAGCGGGAACAATGAGCAGTTCTTC. It specifies CASSPGPSGNNEQFF.

The CDR3 is CASSFSGMAETQYF. In DNA form, the CDR3 reads TGTGCCAGCAGCTTTAGCGGGATGGCGGAGACCCAGTACTTC. The V gene is TRBV7-8, the J gene TRBJ2-5; 8 bases are shared with TRBD2. Per germline, CDR1 SGHVS and CDR2 FQNEAQ. The CDR3 runs 14 residues. After removal of 3 bases from V and 5 bases from J, the junction contained 5 bases not matched to a gene.

This clone was counted a single time. The rearrangement links TRBV5-1 to TRBJ1-4; a weak D match, TRBD1 (5 bases). Germline CDR1 reads SGHRS; CDR2 reads YFSETQ. V was cut by 4 bases and J by 5 bases, with 15 bases left in between. The CDR3 covers 15 residues. The CDR3 reads CASSPQGLSNEKLFF. The CDR3 DNA sequence: TGCGCCAGCAGCCCGCAGGGTCTCTCGAATGAAAAACTGTTTTTT.

The V call is TRBV9, the J call TRBJ2-5; 9 bases align to TRBD2. The J segment lost 4 bases and the V segment lost 4 bases, leaving 5 bases of the junction unmatched. The germline V gene has CDR1 SGDLS and CDR2 YYNGEE. This CDR3 is 14 amino acids long. The CDR3 is CASSPSGGRETQYF. The CDR3 DNA sequence: TGTGCCAGCAGCCCGAGCGGGGGGCGAGAGACCCAGTACTTC.

This chain connects TRBV5-1 to TRBJ2-7, with D perhaps TRBD2 (6 bases). V lost 7 bases, J lost 6 bases, and 20 bases lay in between. CDR3 length equals 14 residues. Germline CDR1 and CDR2: SGHRS and YFSETQ. The CDR3 DNA is TGCGCCAGCGGGGCGGCGCTAGCGCCCCGCGAGCAGTACTTC. Translating it yields CASGAALAPREQYF. Full variable domain (rest looked up from reference TRBV5-1 and TRBJ2-7): KAGVTQTPRYLIKTRGQQVTLSCSPISGHRSVSWYQQTPGQGLQFLFEYFSETQRNKGNFPGRFSGRQFSNSRSEMNVSTLELGDSALYLCASGAALAPREQYFGPGTRLTVT.

The chain is built from TRBV5-1 and TRBJ2-2, with D maybe TRBD2 (7 bases). This CDR3 has 15 amino acids. Germline CDR1 SGHRS, CDR2 YFSETQ. The germline V and J ends were trimmed by 6 bases and 4 bases, with 16 bases remaining between them. DNA for the CDR3: TGCGCCAGCACGGCGGGGGCGCTTAGCACCGGGGAGCTGTTTTTT. Residues: CASTAGALSTGELFF. Together with reference TRBV5-1 and TRBJ2-2, the CDR3 gives the full variable domain: KAGVTQTPRYLIKTRGQQVTLSCSPISGHRSVSWYQQTPGQGLQFLFEYFSETQRNKGNFPGRFSGRQFSNSRSEMNVSTLELGDSALYLCASTAGALSTGELFFGEGSRLTVL.

The chain recombines TRBV7-9 with TRBJ2-2, with TRBD1 matching 7 bases. Germline V CDR1 and CDR2: SEHNR, FQNEAQ (reference sequence). This CDR3 spans 14 amino acids. V dropped 0 bases and J dropped 6; count of bases not matched to a gene: 1. As DNA, the CDR3 is TGTGCCAGCAGCTTAGCAGGGGGCGCCGGGGAGCTGTTTTTT. Amino acids: CASSLAGGAGELFF.

The gene calls are TRBV7-3 and TRBJ2-7; D is unresolved. This CDR3 spans 14 amino acids. Germline CDR1 SGHTA, CDR2 FQGTGA. Trimming removed 1 base from V and 5 bases from J, with 12 bases in between. CDR3 amino acids: CASSLMAGTHEQYF. In DNA, the CDR3 is TGTGCCAGCAGCTTAATGGCAGGTACCCACGAGCAGTACTTC. Combining the CDR3 with reference TRBV7-3 and TRBJ2-7 gives the whole variable domain GAGVSQTPSNKVTEKGKYVELRCDPISGHTALYWYRQSLGQGPEFLIYFQGTGAADDSGLPNDRFFAVRPEGSVSTLKIQRTERGDSAVYLCASSLMAGTHEQYFGPGTRLTVT.

V and J are TRBV11-1 and TRBJ2-3; D ambiguous. Deletions cut 5 bases from V and 0 bases from J, with 3 bases between. Per germline, CDR1 SGHAT and CDR2 FQDESV (reference sequence). This CDR3 comprises 12 residues. The CDR3 is CASSPSTDTQYF. As DNA, the CDR3 is TGTGCCAGCAGCCCTAGCACAGATACGCAGTATTTT.

The chain has TRBV18 and TRBJ2-3; 12 bases fit TRBD2. The CDR3 loop spans 16 amino acids. J lost 3 bases, V lost 6 bases, and 7 bases had no gene match. Germline values: CDR1 KGHSH, CDR2 LQKENI. This chain's CDR3 is CASSSQLAGGTDTQYF. In DNA form, the CDR3 reads TGTGCCAGCTCGTCCCAACTAGCGGGAGGAACAGATACGCAGTATTTT. Variable domain in full (rest from reference TRBV18 and TRBJ2-3): NAGVMQNPRHLVRRRGQEARLRCSPMKGHSHVYWYRQLPEEGLKFMVYLQKENIIDESGMPKERFSAEFPKEGPSILRIQQVVRGDSAAYFCASSSQLAGGTDTQYFGPGTRLTVL.

This chain links TRBV7-3 with TRBJ2-7; D might be TRBD1 (5 bases). CDR3 length equals 15 residues. V was pared by 5 bases and J by 4 bases, with 18 bases between. Germline lookup yields CDR1 SGHTA and CDR2 FQGTGA. In DNA, the CDR3 is TGTGCCAGCAGCCCCCACTCAGGGAAGGAATACGAGCAGTACTTC. Translation: CASSPHSGKEYEQYF.

In DNA form, the CDR3 reads TGTGCCAGCAGAATTCGCTCTGGGGCCAACGTCCTGACTTTC. Its translation: CASRIRSGANVLTF. The chain couples TRBV13 to TRBJ2-6; unclear D gene. V shed 6 bases and J shed 0 bases, with 6 bases lying between them. Germline-derived CDR1 and CDR2 are PRHDT and FYEKMQ (reference sequence). The CDR3 runs 14 residues.

About this clone: At one boundary the junction diverges from the germline segment, which might be a read error. V usage is TRBV5-1 and J usage is TRBJ2-1, with 7 positions matching TRBD1. CDR3 size: 16 residues. Per the germline V gene, CDR1 is SGHRS and CDR2 is YFSETQ. The CDR3 DNA sequence: TGCGCCAGCAGCTTGGAAGGGGGCGCCCGGTACAATGGGCAGTTCTTC. Translating gives CASSLEGGARYNGQFF.

This clone was detected only once. CDR3 DNA: TGTGCCAGCAGCCTTGATCTATTCTCCCAGCATTTT. Translated: CASSLDLFSQHF. The chain is built from TRBV6-1 and TRBJ1-5; no definite D call. The CDR3 covers 12 residues. V shed 6 bases and J shed 11 bases, with 14 bases lying between them. Looked up from germline, CDR1 is MNHNS and CDR2 is SASEGT.

The V gene is TRBV4-1, the J gene TRBJ2-2; TRBD1 matches at 8 bases. CDR1 and CDR2 (germline): MGHRA, YSYEKL. J lost 0 bases, V lost 6 bases, and 9 bases had no gene match. The CDR3 runs 17 residues. The CDR3 spells CASSPWTGPTNTGELFF. The CDR3 bases are TGCGCCAGCAGTCCTTGGACAGGGCCCACGAACACCGGGGAGCTGTTTTTT.